Here is one TCR beta chain with its context. Which antigen it targets is not known. No base-level quality is on record; no much larger clone is a single base apart. The ex vivo total memory CD4+ samples were sequenced at deep level, which gave a detection sensitivity of one cell in 200,000. The QIAamp DNA Micro Kit was used to extract genomic DNA from cell pellets, and the quantity and purity of the genomic DNA were checked by spectrophotometry. The immunoSEQ multiplex PCR assay was used to amplify TCR Vbeta CDR3 regions. Amplicons were sequenced on the Illumina HiSeq platform. Each retrieved sequence was 87 nucleotides long and included the CDR3 region. The study's own analysis went as follows. A unique productive TCR Vbeta nucleotide sequence was defined as a clonotype and was quantified by productive template frequency from ImmunoSEQ Analyzer V3.0. Expanded clonotypes were defined by a threshold at the top 5th percentile of each frequency-ranked repertoire. Repertoire overlap was calculated as Chao-Jaccard using the R package fossil and displayed by nonmetric multidimensional scaling using the R package MASS. TCRdb's version of the immuneACCESS table is confined to in-frame rearrangements and falls short of the full clone set. An unresolved V gene accounts for under half of the shortfall where checked; the remainder is of unknown origin. That table gives V, J and clone size, and the DNA gave D and trimming. For this sample the table gives about 29,000 clones, of which approximately 81% were detected only once. The top ten clonotypes cover around 0.91% of the sample.

V is cut back by 2 bases and J by 5 bases, with 4 bases in the junction unmatched. Based on the germline V gene, the CDR1 and CDR2 sequences are WSHSY and SAAADI. Including cysteine and phenylalanine, the CDR3 has 14 amino acids. Of the read, only the CDR3 DNA is kept; its 42 bases are in frame from base 1. These data originate in a study of human CD4 T cells and Enterobacteriaceae (dated by TCRdb to between 2020 and 2021). Summary of the overall study and its limitations: The only basis for inferring the reactivity of ex vivo clonotypes was matching nucleotide sequences to CFSE-low cultures from the same donors. Compared with specific clonotypes, broadly cross-reactive clonotypes seemed more expanded ex vivo, with 11 of 19 and about 60% of the 34 falling in the top 5%.

Memory CD4+ T cells were FACS-sorted on a FACSAria III to over 95% purity as all CD4+ cells other than CD45RA+CCR7+CD95- naive cells. Blood from healthy donors was obtained from blood donation centers in Switzerland. Total CD4+ T cells and monocytes were enriched by positive selection with CD4 and CD14 magnetic microbeads. CD8+, CD14+, CD16+, CD56+, CD19+ and CD25-bright cells were excluded prior to sorting. In a couple of blood donors, total memory CD4+ T cells were sequenced directly ex vivo to assess in vivo expansion of bacteria-reactive clonotypes. Isolation of peripheral blood mononuclear cells from donor blood was performed with Ficoll-Paque Plus.

Recombination connected TRBV10-2 to TRBJ2-5, and 8 junctional nucleotides match TRBD2. The receptor's source is a human donor in good health. Source material: memory CD4+ T cells from blood. The meaning of the sample's cell subset or site label: total memory CD4 T cells sorted directly ex vivo, unstimulated. The DNA sequence is as follows: TGCGCCAGCAGTGAGCGGGGGGGCGGTGAGACCCAGTACTTC. The resulting protein is CASSERGGGETQYF.